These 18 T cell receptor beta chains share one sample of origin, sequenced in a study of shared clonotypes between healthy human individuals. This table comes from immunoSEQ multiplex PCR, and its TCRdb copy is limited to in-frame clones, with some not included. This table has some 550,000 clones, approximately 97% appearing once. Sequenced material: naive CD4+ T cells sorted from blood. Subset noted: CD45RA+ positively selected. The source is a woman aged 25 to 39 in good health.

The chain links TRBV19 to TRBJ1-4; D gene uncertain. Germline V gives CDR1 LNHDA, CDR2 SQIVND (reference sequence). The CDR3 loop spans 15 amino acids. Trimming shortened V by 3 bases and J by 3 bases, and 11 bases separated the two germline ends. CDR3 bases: TGTGCCAGTAGTATTGCAGGTTATGCTAATGAAAAACTGTTTTTT. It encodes CASSIAGYANEKLFF.

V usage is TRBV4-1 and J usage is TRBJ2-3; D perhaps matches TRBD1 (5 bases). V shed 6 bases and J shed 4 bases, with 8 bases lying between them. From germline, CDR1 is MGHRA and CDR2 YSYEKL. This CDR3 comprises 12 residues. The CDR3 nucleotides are TGCGCCAGCAGTAAACAGGCAGATACGCAGTATTTT. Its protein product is CASSKQADTQYF.

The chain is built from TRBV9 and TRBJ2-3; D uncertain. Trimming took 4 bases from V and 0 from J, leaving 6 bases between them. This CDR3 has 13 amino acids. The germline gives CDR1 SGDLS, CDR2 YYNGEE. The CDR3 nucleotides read TGTGCCAGCAGCCCTTCTAGCACAGATACGCAGTATTTT. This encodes CASSPSSTDTQYF.

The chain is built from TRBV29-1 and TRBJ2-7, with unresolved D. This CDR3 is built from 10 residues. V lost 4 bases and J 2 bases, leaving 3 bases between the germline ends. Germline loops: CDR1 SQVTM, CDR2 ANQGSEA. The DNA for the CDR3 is TGCAGCGTTGCGACCTACGAGCAGTACTTC. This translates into CSVATYEQYF.

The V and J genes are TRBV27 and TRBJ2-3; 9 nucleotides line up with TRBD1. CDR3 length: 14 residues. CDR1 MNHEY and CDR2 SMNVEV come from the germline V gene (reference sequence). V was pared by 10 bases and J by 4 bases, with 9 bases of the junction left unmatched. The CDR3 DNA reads TGTGCCATAGCTCGGACAGGGGCGGCAGATACGCAGTATTTT. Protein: CAIARTGAADTQYF.

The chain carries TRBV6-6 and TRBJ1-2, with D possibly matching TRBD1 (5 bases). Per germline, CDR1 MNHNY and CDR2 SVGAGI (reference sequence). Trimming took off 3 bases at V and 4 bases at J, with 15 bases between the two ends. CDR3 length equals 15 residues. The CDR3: CASSYPGGVGYGYTF. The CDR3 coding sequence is TGTGCCAGCAGTTATCCCGGGGGGGTAGGCTATGGCTACACCTTC.

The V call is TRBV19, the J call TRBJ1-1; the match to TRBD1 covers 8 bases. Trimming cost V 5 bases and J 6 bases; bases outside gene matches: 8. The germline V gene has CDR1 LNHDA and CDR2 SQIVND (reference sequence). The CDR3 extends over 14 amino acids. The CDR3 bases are TGTGCCAGTAGTGCCACAGGGGGAGCGGCTGAAGCTTTCTTT. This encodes CASSATGGAAEAFF.

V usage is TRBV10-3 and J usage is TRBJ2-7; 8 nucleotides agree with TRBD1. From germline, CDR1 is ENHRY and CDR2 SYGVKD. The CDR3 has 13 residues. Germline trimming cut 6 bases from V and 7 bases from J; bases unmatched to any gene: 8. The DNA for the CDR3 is TGTGCCATCAGGGACCAGGGGGCTCGGGAGCAGTACTTC. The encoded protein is CAIRDQGAREQYF.

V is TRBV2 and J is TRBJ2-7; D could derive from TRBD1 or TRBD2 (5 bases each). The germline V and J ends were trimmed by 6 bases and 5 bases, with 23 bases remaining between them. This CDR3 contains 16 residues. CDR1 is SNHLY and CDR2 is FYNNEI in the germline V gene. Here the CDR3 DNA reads TGTGCCAGCAGCCTATTCGGGGCAGGGAATATCAACGAGCAGTACTTC. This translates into CASSLFGAGNINEQYF.

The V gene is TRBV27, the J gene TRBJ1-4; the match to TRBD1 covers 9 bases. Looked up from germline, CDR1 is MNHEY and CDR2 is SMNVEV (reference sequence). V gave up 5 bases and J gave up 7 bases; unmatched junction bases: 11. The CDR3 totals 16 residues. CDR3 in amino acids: CASSLHTGGSGEKLFF. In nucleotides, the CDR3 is TGTGCCAGCAGTCTACATACAGGGGGCAGTGGTGAAAAACTGTTTTTT.

CDR3 DNA sequence: TGTGCCAGCTCACCGGGCTGGCGGGGAGAGACCCAGTACTTC. Translation gives CASSPGWRGETQYF. The rearrangement links TRBV18 to TRBJ2-5, with D maybe TRBD2 (6 bases). CDR3 length: 14 amino acids. CDR1 is KGHSH, CDR2 LQKENI, per germline. V was clipped by 3 bases and J by 4 bases, with 12 bases between them.

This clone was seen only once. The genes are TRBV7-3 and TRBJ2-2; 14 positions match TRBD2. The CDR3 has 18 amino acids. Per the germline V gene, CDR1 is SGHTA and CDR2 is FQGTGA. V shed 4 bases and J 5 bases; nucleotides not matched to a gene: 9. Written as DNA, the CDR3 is TGTGCCAGCAGCTCCCCGGGACTAGCGGGAGTGGGTACCGGGGAGCTGTTTTTT. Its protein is CASSSPGLAGVGTGELFF.

CDR3 region: CASSYTGGRNTEAFF. CDR3 in DNA: TGTGCCAGCAGTTACACGGGGGGTCGGAACACTGAAGCTTTCTTT. This chain connects TRBV6-5 to TRBJ1-1, with a tentative D call TRBD1 (5 bases). V shed 2 bases and J shed 1 base, with 11 bases lying between them. Germline CDR1 MNHEY, CDR2 SVGAGI. The CDR3 loop spans 15 amino acids.

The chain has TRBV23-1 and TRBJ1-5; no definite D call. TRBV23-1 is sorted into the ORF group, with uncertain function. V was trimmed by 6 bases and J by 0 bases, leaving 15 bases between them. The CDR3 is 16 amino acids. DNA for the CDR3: TGCGCCAGCAGCGAACCTCGACGGTATAGCAATCAGCCCCAGCATTTT. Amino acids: CASSEPRRYSNQPQHF.

The CDR3: CASTGTTNTEAFF. CDR3 bases: TGTGCCAGCACCGGGACAACGAACACTGAAGCTTTCTTT. V usage is TRBV2 and J usage is TRBJ1-1; D is possibly TRBD1 (6 bases). The CDR3 is 13 amino acids. The V and J ends lost 7 bases and 1 base respectively, with 10 bases between them. CDR1 is SNHLY and CDR2 is FYNNEI in the germline V gene.

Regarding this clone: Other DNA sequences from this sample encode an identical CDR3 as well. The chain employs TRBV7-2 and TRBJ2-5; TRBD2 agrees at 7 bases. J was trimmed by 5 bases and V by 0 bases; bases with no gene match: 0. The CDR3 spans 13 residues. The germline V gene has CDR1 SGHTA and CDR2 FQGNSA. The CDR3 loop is CASSLAGGETQYF. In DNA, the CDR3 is TGTGCCAGCAGCTTAGCCGGGGGGGAGACCCAGTACTTC.

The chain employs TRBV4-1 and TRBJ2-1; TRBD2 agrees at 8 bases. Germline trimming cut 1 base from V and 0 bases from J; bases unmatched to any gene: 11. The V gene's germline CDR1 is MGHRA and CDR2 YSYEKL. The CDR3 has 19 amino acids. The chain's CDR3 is CASSQVVGRALHSYNEQFF. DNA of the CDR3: TGCGCCAGCAGCCAAGTCGTCGGGAGGGCCCTTCACTCCTACAATGAGCAGTTCTTC.

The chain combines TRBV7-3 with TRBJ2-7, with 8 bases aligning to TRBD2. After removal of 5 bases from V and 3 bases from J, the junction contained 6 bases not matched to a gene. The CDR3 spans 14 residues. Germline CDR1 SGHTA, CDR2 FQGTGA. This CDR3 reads CASSPMTSVYEQYF. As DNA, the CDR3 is TGTGCCAGCAGCCCAATGACTAGCGTCTACGAGCAGTACTTC.